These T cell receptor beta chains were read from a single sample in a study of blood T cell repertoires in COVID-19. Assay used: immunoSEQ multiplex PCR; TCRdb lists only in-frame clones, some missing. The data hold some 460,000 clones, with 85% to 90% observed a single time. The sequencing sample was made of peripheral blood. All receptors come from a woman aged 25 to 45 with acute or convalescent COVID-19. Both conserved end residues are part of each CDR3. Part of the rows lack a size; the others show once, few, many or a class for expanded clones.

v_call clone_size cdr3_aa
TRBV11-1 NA CASSLGGSTDTQYF
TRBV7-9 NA CASSITGTRPQETQYF
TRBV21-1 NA CASTSQGGGSYEQYF
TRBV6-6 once CASSYAGGRETQYF
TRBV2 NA CASSRLATSTDTQYF
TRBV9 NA CASSVRPWSGMSTDTQYF
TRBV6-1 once CASSESWGVTEAFF
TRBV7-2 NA CASSLTTNTEAFF
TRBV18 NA CASSQDPAGGYTF
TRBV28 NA CASNRALVGPTEAFF
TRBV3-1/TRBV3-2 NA CASSQDLSNQPQHF
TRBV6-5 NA CASSTDSLYGYTF
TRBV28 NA CASSPAQTGGREQYF
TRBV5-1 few CASSLKTGTGTEAFF
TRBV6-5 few CASRRDGGYGYTF